Below, 22 T cell receptor beta chains from the same sample are listed, as sequenced in a study of vaccination effects on CD4 cells after COVID-19. Cultured cells yielded isolated CD4+ T cells after around 9 days. Two-dose vaccination with either BNT162b2 or mRNA-1273 was given to the participants. No antigen is known for these receptors. Assay used: immunoSEQ multiplex PCR; TCRdb lists only in-frame clones, some missing. This table holds 50,000 to 70,000 clones, roughly four fifths found once. Source: CD4+ T cells from PBMCs cultured without peptide, taken after COVID-19 vaccination. The receptors shown here come from a human donor who received a COVID-19 vaccine.

The genes are TRBV7-3 and TRBJ2-5; perhaps TRBD1 as D (6 bases). CDR3 length: 14 amino acids. Trimming cost V 5 bases and J 3 bases, with 13 bases left between them. Germline CDR1 and CDR2: SGHTA and FQGTGA. The DNA of the CDR3 is TGTGCCAGCAGCCTCGGACAGCCTGAAGAGACCCAGTACTTC. Its translation is CASSLGQPEETQYF. The full variable domain, in which reference TRBV7-3 and TRBJ2-5 provide the parts outside the CDR3, is GAGVSQTPSNKVTEKGKYVELRCDPISGHTALYWYRQSLGQGPEFLIYFQGTGAADDSGLPNDRFFAVRPEGSVSTLKIQRTERGDSAVYLCASSLGQPEETQYFGPGTRLLVL.

The chain links TRBV30 to TRBJ2-7, with TRBD1 as a possible D gene (6 bases). This CDR3 comprises 14 residues. The V gene lost 0 bases and the J gene lost 6 bases, with 15 bases spanning the gap. Per the germline V gene, CDR1 is GTSNPN and CDR2 is SVGIG (reference sequence). CDR3 residues: CAWSVGTGLSEQYV. DNA for the CDR3: TGTGCCTGGAGTGTCGGTACAGGGTTGTCCGAGCAGTACGTC.

This chain uses TRBV6-5 with TRBJ1-1; D is ambiguous. The CDR3 is 12 amino acids. Germline loops: CDR1 MNHEY, CDR2 SVGAGI. The ends were cut back, 0 bases at V and 9 bases at J, with 8 bases in the middle. CDR3 residues: CASSYSNQKAFF. The DNA of the CDR3 is TGTGCCAGCAGTTACTCGAACCAGAAAGCTTTCTTT.

The chain uses TRBV28 and TRBJ1-2; D possibly corresponds to TRBD1 (5 bases). The length of the CDR3 is 14 residues. Trimming shortened V by 6 bases and J by 8 bases, and 19 bases separated the two germline ends. Germline-derived CDR1 and CDR2 are MDHEN and SYDVKM. The CDR3 here is CASSPSGGSEGYTF. CDR3 bases: TGTGCCAGCAGCCCGAGCGGGGGATCAGAGGGCTACACCTTC.

The rearrangement joins TRBV29-1 to TRBJ1-1; TRBD1 matches 8 bases. CDR1 and CDR2 (germline): SQVTM, ANQGSEA. CDR3 length: 11 amino acids. J gave up 4 bases and V 8 bases, and 3 bases lay outside the gene matches. Here the CDR3 DNA reads TGCAGCTCCGACAGGGGCACTGAAGCTTTCTTT. Its translation is CSSDRGTEAFF.

This clone was found once. V usage is TRBV5-5 and J usage is TRBJ2-3, with 7 bases matching TRBD1. CDR1 and CDR2 (germline): SGHKS, YYEKEE (reference sequence). Unmatched junction bases numbered 3, after V lost 6 bases and J lost 2 bases. The length of the CDR3 is 13 residues. CDR3 in DNA: TGTGCCAGCATCCAGGGGGTCACAGATACGCAGTATTTT. Residues: CASIQGVTDTQYF.

This clone was observed a few times. The CDR3 DNA is TGTGCCAGCAGCTCCCAGTGGGAGACCCAGTACTTC. It codes for CASSSQWETQYF. The gene calls are TRBV5-5 and TRBJ2-5; D ambiguous. This CDR3 is built from 12 residues. V was cut by 3 bases and J by 5 bases, with 8 bases left in between. Germline values: CDR1 SGHKS, CDR2 YYEKEE (reference sequence).

The CDR3 coding sequence is TGTGCCAGTAGTATCCGGGGAAAGGGCGGCTACACCTTC. Its protein is CASSIRGKGGYTF. The chain is built from TRBV19 and TRBJ1-2; D remains ambiguous. V was cut by 3 bases and J by 8 bases, with 13 bases left in between. The CDR3 is made up of 13 amino acids. Germline V gene lookup returns CDR1 LNHDA and CDR2 SQIVND (reference sequence). The whole variable domain, filled in from reference TRBV19 and TRBJ1-2, reads DGGITQSPKYLFRKEGQNVTLSCEQNLNHDAMYWYRQDPGQGLRLIYYSQIVNDFQKGDIAEGYSVSREKKESFPLTVTSAQKNPTAFYLCASSIRGKGGYTFGSGTRLTVV.

The rearrangement joins TRBV10-3 to TRBJ1-2; 7 nucleotides align to TRBD1. In germline, CDR1 is ENHRY, CDR2 SYGVKD. CDR3 length: 13 amino acids. The trim removed 4 bases at V and 4 bases at J, leaving 3 bases unmatched. The CDR3 DNA is TGTGCCATCAGTGGACAGGGAGGCTATGGCTACACCTTC. The encoded protein is CAISGQGGYGYTF.

The chain uses TRBV6-2 or TRBV6-3 and TRBJ1-1; D unclear. V gave up 4 bases and J gave up 5 bases, with 8 bases separating them. The CDR3 runs to 12 residues. Per the germline V gene, CDR1 is MNHEY and CDR2 is SVGEGT. CDR3 DNA: TGTGCCAGCAGTTGGTACCCGACTGAAGCTTTCTTT. Amino acid sequence: CASSWYPTEAFF.

The chain carries TRBV9 and TRBJ1-2; D remains unclear. This CDR3 has 14 residues. Trimming left V 0 bases short and J 0 bases short, with 6 bases between. Germline CDR1 reads SGDLS; CDR2 reads YYNGEE. The CDR3 region has the DNA TGTGCCAGCAGCGTAGGGAGCGCTAACTATGGCTACACCTTC. Translating gives CASSVGSANYGYTF.

CDR3 region: CASKISLPSGYGYTF. As DNA, the CDR3 is TGTGCCAGTAAAATCTCCCTCCCTTCGGGCTATGGCTACACCTTC. V is TRBV19 and J is TRBJ1-2; no reliable D call. Germline-derived CDR1 and CDR2 are LNHDA and SQIVND (reference sequence). The CDR3 is 15 amino acids. V lost 7 bases and J lost 4, with 19 bases in between.

V is TRBV30 and J is TRBJ2-1; D is perhaps TRBD1 (5 bases). There are 14 residues in the CDR3. Germline V gene data show CDR1 as GTSNPN and CDR2 as SVGIG (reference sequence). In DNA form, the CDR3 reads TGTGCTCACAAACCTTGGACAACCTACAATGAGCAGTTCTTC. It is translated as CAHKPWTTYNEQFF.

This clone was recorded a few times. The sample contains more than one DNA sequence encoding this CDR3. The chain is built from TRBV6-5 and TRBJ1-2, with 7 bases matching TRBD1. The CDR3 runs to 14 residues. CDR1 MNHEY and CDR2 SVGAGI come from the germline V gene. The V gene end was trimmed by 5 bases and the J gene end by 2 bases; junction bases not matched to a gene: 5. CDR3 sequence reads: CASSPRTGNYGYTF. The CDR3 DNA reads TGTGCCAGCAGTCCTAGGACAGGAAACTATGGCTACACCTTC.

There are a few counts of this clone. This rearrangement joins TRBV27 to TRBJ2-4; no clear D gene. The CDR3 is 14 residues long. CDR1 and CDR2 from the germline V gene are MNHEY and SMNVEV (reference sequence). V was pared by 3 bases and J by 0 bases, with 6 bases between. For the CDR3, the DNA is TGTGCCAGCAGTTTTGGCACAGCCAAAAACATTCAGTACTTC. Its translation: CASSFGTAKNIQYF.

The chain recombines TRBV11-2 with TRBJ2-5; TRBD2 agrees at 12 bases. Germline CDR1 is SGHAT and CDR2 is FQNNGV. This CDR3 is built from 16 residues. Trimming took 4 bases from V and 1 from J; bases not matched to a gene: 4. This CDR3 is CASSWTSGALQETQYF. CDR3 nucleotides: TGTGCCAGCAGCTGGACTAGCGGGGCCCTCCAAGAGACCCAGTACTTC. The full variable domain, in which reference TRBV11-2 and TRBJ2-5 provide the parts outside the CDR3, is EAGVAQSPRYKIIEKRQSVAFWCNPISGHATLYWYQQILGQGPKLLIQFQNNGVVDDSQLPKDRFSAERLKGVDSTLKIQPAKLEDSAVYLCASSWTSGALQETQYFGPGTRLLVL.

The V and J genes are TRBV19 and TRBJ2-1; perhaps TRBD2 as D (5 bases). The CDR3 sequence is 16 residues long. The V gene's germline CDR1 is LNHDA and CDR2 SQIVND (reference sequence). V was pared by 3 bases and J by 2 bases, with 14 bases between. This CDR3 is CASSMSIGKTYNEQFF. The CDR3 region has the DNA TGTGCCAGTAGTATGTCGATCGGGAAAACCTACAATGAGCAGTTCTTC.

The chain carries TRBV3-1 (or the pseudogene TRBV3-2) and TRBJ2-2, with a tentative D call TRBD2 (6 bases). V shed 7 bases and J shed 3 bases, with 12 bases lying between them. CDR1 is LGHDT and CDR2 is YNNKEL in the germline V gene (reference sequence). The CDR3 consists of 14 residues. The CDR3 bases are TGTGCCAGCACCTATCGGGGGTACACCGGGGAGCTGTTTTTT. It encodes CASTYRGYTGELFF.

This clone occurred once. The chain combines TRBV10-3 with TRBJ2-2; D not resolved. The CDR3 runs 14 residues. Germline V gene lookup returns CDR1 ENHRY and CDR2 SYGVKD. V lost 2 bases and J lost 6, with 10 bases in between. Here the CDR3 reads CAISERASSGELFF. For the CDR3, the DNA is TGTGCCATCAGTGAGAGGGCCAGCTCCGGGGAGCTGTTTTTT.

The chain recombines TRBV5-3 with TRBJ1-1, with 8 bases identical to TRBD1. TRBV5-3 is identified as an open reading frame with a role that is uncertain. The CDR3 is 15 residues long. After removal of 4 bases from V and 2 bases from J, the junction contained 7 bases not matched to a gene. In DNA, the CDR3 is TGTGCCAGAAGCATAGGACAGGGCAGTAACACTGAAGCTTTCTTT. Its protein product is CARSIGQGSNTEAFF.

This clone was recorded a few times. The rearrangement uses TRBV18 and TRBJ1-1; D not resolved. The germline V gene encodes CDR1 KGHSH and CDR2 LQKENI. V was trimmed by 2 bases and J by 5 bases, leaving 9 bases between them. The CDR3 extends over 13 amino acids. In nucleotides, the CDR3 is TGTGCCAGCTCACCATGGGTGGGGACTGAAGCTTTCTTT. It encodes CASSPWVGTEAFF.

V is TRBV4-1 and J is TRBJ1-2; TRBD1 might be the D (6 bases). V lost 4 bases to trimming and J lost 4 bases, with 16 bases between them. Germline V gives CDR1 MGHRA, CDR2 YSYEKL. The CDR3 sequence is 15 residues long. The DNA for the CDR3 is TGCGCCAGCAGCCGGGCCACAGAGACAGGCTATGGCTACACCTTC. Translated: CASSRATETGYGYTF.